A single sample gave rise to the 2 T cell receptor beta chains below, sequenced in a study of tumor-infiltrating lymphocytes in primary liver carcinoma. Using a constant-region primer together with ProtoScript II reverse transcriptase, TCR beta cDNA was made from about 490 ng of total RNA. Modified slightly, ARM-PCR produced TCR beta libraries over three nested multiplex PCR rounds. PCR rounds one and two used TRBV1-TRBV30 forward primers with a C-beta reverse primer for roughly 10 cycles each. TCRdb re-analysed the multiplex PCR reads in MiXCR, keeping a single row per CDR3 protein. Of 45,000 to 55,000 distinct CDR3 sequences listed, roughly 77% were seen once; the top ten hold about 25%. Unsorted bulk tissue of about 19-31 mg yielded co-extracted RNA and DNA. The material sequenced was liver tumor tissue from sampling region 2. Subset in this sample: tumor region T2, inferior pole. The receptors here all came from a man aged 40-49 years with primary liver carcinoma and hepatitis B virus infection.

As for this clonotype: The junction does not match germline at one end; this may be a read error. J is TRBJ2-7 and V is TRBV6-1; 7 nucleotides match TRBD1. CDR3 length equals 14 residues. The germline gives CDR1 MNHNS, CDR2 SASEGT. This CDR3 reads CVSNSGTVSYEQYF. The DNA for the CDR3 is TGTGTCAGCAACTCCGGGACAGTCTCCTACGAGCAGTACTTC.

Details on this clonotype: An end of the junction differs from the germline gene, which may be a read error. The J gene is TRBJ2-6, the V gene TRBV7-9, with D perhaps matching TRBD1 or TRBD2 (5 bases each). This CDR3 is built from 15 residues. Germline assignment: CDR1 SEHNR and CDR2 FQNEAQ (reference sequence). CDR3 loop: CASTGEDAGANVLAF. DNA of the CDR3: TGTGCCAGCACCGGGGAAGACGCTGGGGCCAACGTCCTGGCTTTC.